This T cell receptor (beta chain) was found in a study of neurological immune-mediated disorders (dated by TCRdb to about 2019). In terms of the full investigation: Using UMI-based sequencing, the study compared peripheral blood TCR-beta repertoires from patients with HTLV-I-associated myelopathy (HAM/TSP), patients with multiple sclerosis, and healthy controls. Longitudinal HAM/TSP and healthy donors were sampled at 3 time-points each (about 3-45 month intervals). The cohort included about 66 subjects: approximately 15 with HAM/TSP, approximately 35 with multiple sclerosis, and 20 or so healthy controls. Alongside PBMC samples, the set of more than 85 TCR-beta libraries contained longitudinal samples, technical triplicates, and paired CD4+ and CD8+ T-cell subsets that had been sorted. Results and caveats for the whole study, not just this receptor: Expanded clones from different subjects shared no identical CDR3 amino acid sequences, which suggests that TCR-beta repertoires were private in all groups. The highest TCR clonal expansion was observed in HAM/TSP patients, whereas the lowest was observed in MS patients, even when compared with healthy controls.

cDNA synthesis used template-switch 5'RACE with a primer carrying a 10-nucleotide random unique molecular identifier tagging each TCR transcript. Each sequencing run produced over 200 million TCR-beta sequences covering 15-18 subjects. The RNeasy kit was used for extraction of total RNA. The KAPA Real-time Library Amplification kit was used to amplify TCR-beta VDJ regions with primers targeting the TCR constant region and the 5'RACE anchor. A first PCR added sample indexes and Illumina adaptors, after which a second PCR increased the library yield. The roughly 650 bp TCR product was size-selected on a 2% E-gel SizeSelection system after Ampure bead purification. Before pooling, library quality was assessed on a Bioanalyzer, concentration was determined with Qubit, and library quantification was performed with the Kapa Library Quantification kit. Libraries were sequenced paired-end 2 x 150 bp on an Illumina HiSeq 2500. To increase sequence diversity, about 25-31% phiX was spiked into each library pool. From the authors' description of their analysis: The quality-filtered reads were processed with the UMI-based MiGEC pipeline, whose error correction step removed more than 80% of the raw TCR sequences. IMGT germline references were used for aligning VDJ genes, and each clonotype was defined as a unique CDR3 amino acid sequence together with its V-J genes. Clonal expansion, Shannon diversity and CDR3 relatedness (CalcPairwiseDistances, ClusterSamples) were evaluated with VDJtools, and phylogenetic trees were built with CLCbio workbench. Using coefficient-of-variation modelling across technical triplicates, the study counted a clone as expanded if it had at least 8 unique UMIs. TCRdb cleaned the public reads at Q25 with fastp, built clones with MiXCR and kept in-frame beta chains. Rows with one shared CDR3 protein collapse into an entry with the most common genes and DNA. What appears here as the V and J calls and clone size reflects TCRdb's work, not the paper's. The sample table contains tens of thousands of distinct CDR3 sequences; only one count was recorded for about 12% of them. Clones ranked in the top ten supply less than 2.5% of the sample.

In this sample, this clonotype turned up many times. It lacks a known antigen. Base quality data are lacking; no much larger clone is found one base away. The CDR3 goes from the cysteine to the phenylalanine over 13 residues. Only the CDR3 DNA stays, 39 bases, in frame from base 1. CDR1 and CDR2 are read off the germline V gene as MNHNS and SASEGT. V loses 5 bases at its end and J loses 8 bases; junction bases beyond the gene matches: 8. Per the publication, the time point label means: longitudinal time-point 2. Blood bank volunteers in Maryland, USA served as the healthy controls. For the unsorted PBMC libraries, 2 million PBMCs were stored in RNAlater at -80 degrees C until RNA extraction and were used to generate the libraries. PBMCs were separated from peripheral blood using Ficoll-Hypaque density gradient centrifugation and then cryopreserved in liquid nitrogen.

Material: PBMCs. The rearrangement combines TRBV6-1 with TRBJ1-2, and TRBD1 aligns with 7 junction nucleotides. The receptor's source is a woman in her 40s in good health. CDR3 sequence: CASSQGDGLGYTF. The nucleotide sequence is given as TGTGCCAGCAGTCAGGGGGACGGCCTAGGCTACACCTTC.